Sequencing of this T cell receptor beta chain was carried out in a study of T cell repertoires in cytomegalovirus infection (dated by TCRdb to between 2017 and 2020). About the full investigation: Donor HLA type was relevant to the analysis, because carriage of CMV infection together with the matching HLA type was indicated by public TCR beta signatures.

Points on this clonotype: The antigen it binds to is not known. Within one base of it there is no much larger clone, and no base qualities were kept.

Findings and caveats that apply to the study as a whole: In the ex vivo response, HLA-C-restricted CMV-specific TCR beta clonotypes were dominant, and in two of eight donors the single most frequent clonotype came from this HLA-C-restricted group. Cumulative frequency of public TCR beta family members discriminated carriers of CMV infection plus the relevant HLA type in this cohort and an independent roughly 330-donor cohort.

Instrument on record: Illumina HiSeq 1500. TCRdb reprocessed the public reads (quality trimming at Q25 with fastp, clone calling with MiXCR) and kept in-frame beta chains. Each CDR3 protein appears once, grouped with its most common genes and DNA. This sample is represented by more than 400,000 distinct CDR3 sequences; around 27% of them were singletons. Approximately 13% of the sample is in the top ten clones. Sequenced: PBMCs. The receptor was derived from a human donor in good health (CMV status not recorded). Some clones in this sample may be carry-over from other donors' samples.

The DNA sequence is as follows: TGTGCCAGCAGCCAAGAGGCTCAGCGGGTACCCTACGAGCAGTACTTC. Its translation is CASSQEAQRVPYEQYF. The sequence is built from TRBV4-2 and TRBJ2-7; TRBD2 is perhaps the D gene, given 6 matching bases. From cysteine to phenylalanine, the CDR3 is 16 amino acids long. The kept DNA is CDR3 alone, 48 bases in frame from the first base. V is reduced by 0 bases and J by 2 bases, leaving a spacing of 14 bases between them. CDR1 LGHNA and CDR2 YNFKEQ were looked up in the germline V gene.